What follows describes a single T cell receptor beta chain. The record originates from a study of blood T cell repertoires in COVID-19. TCRdb's table, derived via immunoSEQ multiplex PCR, lists solely in-frame clones and lacks some. The table shows about 310,000 clones, with 90% occurring only once. The germline V gene has CDR1 ENHRY and CDR2 SYGVKD. This CDR3 has 13 amino acids. The V gene lost 7 bases and the J gene lost 0 bases, with 6 bases spanning the gap. The sequencing sample was made of PBMCs or T cells enriched from blood (not recorded which). The origin of this receptor is a woman aged 18-35 years with acute COVID-19. The chain uses TRBV10-3 and TRBJ2-2; the D is unclear. CDR3 amino acids: CAINLANTGELFF. The DNA for the CDR3 is TGTGCCATCAACCTAGCGAACACCGGGGAGCTGTTTTTT.